The 24 T cell receptor beta chains below all came from one sample that was sequenced in a study of Ad26.COV2.S vaccination and SARS-CoV-2 variants. Profiling relied on immunoSEQ multiplex PCR, and the TCRdb table lists in-frame clones only, not all of them. The sample lists hundreds of thousands of clones; about 89% were seen once. The treatment is: 15 to 20 received Ad26.COV2.S at low or high dose, single or two shots; roughly 5 received placebo; per-sample allocation not given. At day 63 after the first vaccine or placebo injection, samples were drawn. Sequencing was performed on peripheral blood, taken in a trial of Ad26.COV2.S vaccine versus placebo. These TCRs come from a person between 18 and 65 years old who received the Ad26.COV2.S COVID-19 vaccine or a placebo.

The J gene is TRBJ1-1, the V gene TRBV9; 10 bases are a match to TRBD1. J gave up 11 bases and V 3 bases, and 4 bases lay outside the gene matches. This CDR3 contains 12 residues. In germline, CDR1 is SGDLS, CDR2 YYNGEE. CDR3 amino acids: CASSGQGARAFF. CDR3 coding DNA: TGTGCCAGCAGCGGACAGGGGGCCCGGGCTTTCTTT.

The table lists this clone with a count of one. The CDR3 spells CASSSPRQSRQETQYF. The CDR3 DNA reads TGTGCCAGCAGCTCCCCTCGACAGTCTAGACAAGAGACCCAGTACTTC. The gene calls are TRBV7-2 and TRBJ2-5; weak D call: TRBD1 (5 bases). V dropped 4 bases and J dropped 2 bases, with 17 bases sitting between them. This CDR3 is built from 16 residues. The V gene's germline CDR1 is SGHTA and CDR2 FQGNSA.

This clone was seen once. This same CDR3 is encoded by further DNA sequences in the sample. The chain has TRBV6-5 and TRBJ1-4; D is undetermined. The CDR3 has 13 residues. V gave up 0 bases and J gave up 4 bases, with 3 bases separating them. The germline CDR1 and CDR2 sequences are MNHEY and SVGAGI. The CDR3 protein is CASSYSFNEKLFF. The CDR3 nucleotides read TGTGCCAGCAGTTACTCGTTTAATGAAAAACTGTTTTTT.

The rearrangement joins TRBV12-5 to TRBJ1-5; 7 bases line up with TRBD1. This CDR3 region has 20 residues. CDR1 and CDR2 from the germline V gene are LGHNT and FRNRAP. V dropped 4 bases and J dropped 0; count of bases not matched to a gene: 18. This CDR3 reads CASGSHDRVRPHYSNQPQHF. Here the CDR3 DNA reads TGTGCTAGTGGTTCGCATGACAGGGTTCGCCCGCACTATAGCAATCAGCCCCAGCATTTT. Full variable domain (remainder filled in from reference TRBV12-5 and TRBJ1-5): DARVTQTPRHKVTEMGQEVTMRCQPILGHNTVFWYRQTMMQGLELLAYFRNRAPLDDSGMPKDRFSAEMPDATLATLKIQPSEPRDSAVYFCASGSHDRVRPHYSNQPQHFGDGTRLSIL.

The genes are TRBV7-2 and TRBJ2-6; TRBD1 matches 7 bases. The CDR3 runs to 19 residues. Germline-derived CDR1 and CDR2 are SGHTA and FQGNSA. V trimming: 2 bases; J trimming: 0 bases; junction bases outside the gene matches: 10. The CDR3 region is CASSLLATGTSSGANVLTF. The CDR3 bases are TGTGCCAGCAGCTTACTGGCGACAGGGACCTCCTCTGGGGCCAACGTCCTGACTTTC.

The chain employs TRBV27 and TRBJ2-5; no clear D. This CDR3 contains 13 residues. V shed 6 bases and J shed 1 base, with 9 bases lying between them. Looked up from germline, CDR1 is MNHEY and CDR2 is SMNVEV (reference sequence). The CDR3 protein is CASRLDAQETQYF. Written as DNA, the CDR3 is TGTGCCAGCAGGCTGGATGCCCAAGAGACCCAGTACTTC.

This rearrangement joins TRBV24-1 to TRBJ1-5; 8 bases map to TRBD1. This CDR3 region has 15 residues. Germline CDR1 is KGHDR and CDR2 is SFDVKD. V dropped 5 bases and J dropped 7; count of bases not matched to a gene: 9. DNA for the CDR3: TGTGCCACCAGTGCCAGGACAGGGCCTGACCAGCCCCAGCATTTT. It codes for CATSARTGPDQPQHF.

This chain links TRBV19 with TRBJ1-2; 9 bases fit TRBD1. CDR1 is LNHDA and CDR2 is SQIVND in the germline V gene (reference sequence). V was clipped by 5 bases and J by 3 bases; unmatched bases: 7. CDR3 size: 15 residues. Here the CDR3 reads CASSPRTGEDYGYTF. In DNA, the CDR3 is TGTGCCAGTAGTCCGAGGACAGGGGAGGACTATGGCTACACCTTC.

The chain employs TRBV11-2 and TRBJ2-5; D is uncertain. Germline V gene lookup returns CDR1 SGHAT and CDR2 FQNNGV. Trimming removed 2 bases from V and 5 bases from J, with 12 bases in between. This CDR3 comprises 14 residues. The CDR3 here is CASSLMSGRETQYF. The DNA for the CDR3 is TGTGCCAGCAGCTTAATGTCTGGAAGGGAGACCCAGTACTTC.

In this sample, this clone turned up once. The chain combines TRBV7-2 with TRBJ2-1, with 10 nucleotides matching TRBD2. The CDR3 is 17 residues long. V trimming: 2 bases; J trimming: 2 bases; junction bases outside the gene matches: 6. The V gene's germline CDR1 is SGHTA and CDR2 FQGNSA. The CDR3: CASSLPGSGGAYNEQFF. The CDR3 nucleotides are TGTGCCAGCAGCTTACCCGGGAGCGGGGGGGCCTACAATGAGCAGTTCTTC.

As DNA, the CDR3 is TGTGCCACCAGTGTCGCGGGGAAAGGGACCTACAATGAGCAGTTCTTC. This gives the protein CATSVAGKGTYNEQFF. V and J are TRBV24-1 and TRBJ2-1, with TRBD2 as a possible D gene (6 bases). The CDR3 covers 16 residues. The germline CDR1 and CDR2 sequences are KGHDR and SFDVKD. V lost 5 bases and J 2 bases, leaving 15 bases between the germline ends.

V and J are TRBV7-9 and TRBJ1-1, with D maybe TRBD1 (6 bases). The CDR3 totals 15 residues. With 1 base removed from V and 10 bases from J, the gap between germline ends came to 19 bases. CDR1 is SEHNR and CDR2 is FQNEAQ in the germline V gene (reference sequence). The chain's CDR3 is CASSLDGGIVGGAFF. The CDR3 DNA reads TGTGCCAGCAGCTTAGACGGGGGTATAGTAGGGGGAGCTTTCTTT.

This chain connects TRBV18 to TRBJ1-5; no clear D gene. V shed 2 bases and J shed 1 base, with 12 bases lying between them. The CDR3 runs to 16 residues. Germline CDR1 KGHSH, CDR2 LQKENI. The CDR3 coding sequence is TGTGCCAGCTCACCAAGCGGGATCGGGAGCAATCAGCCCCAGCATTTT. It encodes CASSPSGIGSNQPQHF.

The chain couples TRBV27 to TRBJ2-2; D is possibly TRBD2 (6 bases). Trimming took off 5 bases at V and 5 bases at J, with 15 bases between the two ends. Germline assignment: CDR1 MNHEY and CDR2 SMNVEV (reference sequence). This CDR3 is built from 15 residues. CDR3 nucleotide sequence: TGTGCCAGCAGTCTCGACAGCGGAGGGACCGGGGAGCTGTTTTTT. Amino acid sequence: CASSLDSGGTGELFF.

The DNA for the CDR3 is TGTGCCAGCAGTTACAGGAACCCTAATATGGATTCACCCCTCCACTTT. Translating gives CASSYRNPNMDSPLHF. This sequence joins TRBV6-5 and TRBJ1-6, with D unclear. This CDR3 region has 16 residues. The germline CDR1 and CDR2 sequences are MNHEY and SVGAGI. V was clipped by 2 bases and J by 8 bases, with 16 bases between them.

The gene calls are TRBV7-2 and TRBJ2-1; TRBD1 matches at 8 bases. The length of the CDR3 is 16 residues. CDR1 SGHTA and CDR2 FQGNSA come from the germline V gene. Trimming at V came to 4 bases and at J to 9 bases, leaving 14 bases not matched to a gene. The CDR3 loop reads CASSSNRGTSTAEQFF. The CDR3 nucleotides read TGTGCCAGCAGCTCTAACAGGGGGACCTCGACGGCTGAGCAGTTCTTC.

The V call is TRBV24-1, the J call TRBJ2-3, with D perhaps matching TRBD2 (6 bases). V was shortened by 2 bases and J by 3 bases, with 11 bases between the two germline ends. CDR1 is KGHDR, CDR2 SFDVKD, per germline. The CDR3 length is 15 residues. The CDR3 region has the DNA TGTGCCACCAGTGATTCGACTAGGGCGACAGATACGCAGTATTTT. This sequence encodes CATSDSTRATDTQYF.

This chain uses TRBV20-1 with TRBJ2-7; TRBD2 agrees at 7 bases. V lost 3 bases and J lost 0; bases outside the gene matches: 11. The CDR3 has 16 residues. Germline V lookup: CDR1 DFQATT, CDR2 SNEGSKA (reference sequence). CDR3 DNA: TGCAGTGCTAGTAACCCAAGCGGGGACTTCTCCTACGAGCAGTACTTC. This translates into CSASNPSGDFSYEQYF.

This clone was counted only a few times. This chain uses TRBV29-1 with TRBJ2-7, with D possibly TRBD1 on 6 matching bases. The germline gives CDR1 SQVTM, CDR2 ANQGSEA. Trimming took 7 bases from V and 0 from J, leaving 16 bases between them. The CDR3 spans 14 residues. The DNA for the CDR3 is TGCAGCGCTTCCGGGACACCTGACTCCTACGAGCAGTACTTC. It translates to CSASGTPDSYEQYF.

The CDR3 nucleotides read TGTGCCAGCAGCCAAGGACAGGGAACGGGTGAAAAACTGTTTTTT. Protein sequence: CASSQGQGTGEKLFF. The chain carries TRBV3-1 (or the pseudogene TRBV3-2) and TRBJ1-4; TRBD1 agrees at 7 bases. This CDR3 has 15 amino acids. From germline, CDR1 is LGHDT and CDR2 YNNKEL (reference sequence). V was clipped by 1 base and J by 7 bases; unmatched bases: 6.

V gene TRBV18 combines with J gene TRBJ2-7; either TRBD1 or TRBD2 may supply D (7 bases each). From germline, CDR1 is KGHSH and CDR2 LQKENI. CDR3 size: 14 residues. The V end was cut by 5 bases, the J end by 4 bases, with 15 bases between. The CDR3 loop is CASSERQGGYEQYF. The CDR3, as DNA: TGTGCCAGCTCAGAAAGACAGGGAGGGTACGAGCAGTACTTC.

V and J are TRBV5-6 and TRBJ2-7; the match to TRBD2 covers 15 bases. This CDR3 comprises 17 residues. CDR1 SGHDT and CDR2 YYEEEE come from the germline V gene. V lost 4 bases and J lost 0; bases outside the gene matches: 5. The CDR3 protein is CASSPGTSGRNSYEQYF. The CDR3 DNA sequence: TGTGCCAGCAGCCCCGGGACTAGCGGGAGGAACTCCTACGAGCAGTACTTC.

The V call is TRBV10-1, the J call TRBJ2-1; D is ambiguous. Trimming left V 3 bases short and J 4 bases short, with 13 bases between. Germline V CDR1 and CDR2: WNHNN, SYGVQD (reference sequence). The CDR3 is made up of 15 amino acids. The CDR3, as DNA: TGCGCCAGCAGTGATTTGGCAGGATCATACAATGAGCAGTTCTTC. The encoded protein is CASSDLAGSYNEQFF.

The rearrangement uses TRBV6-6 and TRBJ1-5; D is uncertain. V lost 8 bases to trimming and J lost 0 bases, with 11 bases between them. This CDR3 has 14 amino acids. CDR1 MNHNY and CDR2 SVGAGI come from the germline V gene (reference sequence). The CDR3 reads CASRPVSSNQPQHF. The CDR3 nucleotides are TGTGCCAGCCGCCCCGTCTCTAGCAATCAGCCCCAGCATTTT.